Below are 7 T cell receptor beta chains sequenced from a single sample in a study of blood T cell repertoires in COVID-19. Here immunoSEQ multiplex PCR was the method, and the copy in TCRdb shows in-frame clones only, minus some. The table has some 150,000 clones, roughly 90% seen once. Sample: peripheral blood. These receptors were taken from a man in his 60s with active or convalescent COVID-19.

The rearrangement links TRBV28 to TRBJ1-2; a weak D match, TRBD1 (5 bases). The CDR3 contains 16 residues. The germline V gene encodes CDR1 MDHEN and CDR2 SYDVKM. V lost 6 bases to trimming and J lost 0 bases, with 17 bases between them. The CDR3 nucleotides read TGTGCCAGCAGCCGGGGAGGGACGGAATCTAACTATGGCTACACCTTC. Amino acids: CASSRGGTESNYGYTF.

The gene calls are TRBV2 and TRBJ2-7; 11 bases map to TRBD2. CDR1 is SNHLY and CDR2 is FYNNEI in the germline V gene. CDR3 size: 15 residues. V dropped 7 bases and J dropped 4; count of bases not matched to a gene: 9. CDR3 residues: CASIPSLAGGYEQYF. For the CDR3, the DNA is TGTGCCAGCATACCATCTCTAGCGGGAGGATACGAGCAGTACTTC.

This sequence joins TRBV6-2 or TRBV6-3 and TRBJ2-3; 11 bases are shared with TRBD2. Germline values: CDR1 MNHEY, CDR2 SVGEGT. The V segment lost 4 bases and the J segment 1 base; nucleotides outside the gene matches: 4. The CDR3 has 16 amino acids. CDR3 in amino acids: CASSSYSGGGTDTQYF. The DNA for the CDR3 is TGTGCCAGCAGTTCCTATAGCGGGGGGGGCACAGATACGCAGTATTTT.

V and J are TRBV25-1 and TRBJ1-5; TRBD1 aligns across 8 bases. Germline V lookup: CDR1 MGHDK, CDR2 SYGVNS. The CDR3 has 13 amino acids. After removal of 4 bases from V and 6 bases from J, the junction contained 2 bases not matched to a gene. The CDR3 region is CASSGQGSQPQHF. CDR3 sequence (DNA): TGTGCCAGCAGTGGACAGGGGAGTCAGCCCCAGCATTTT.

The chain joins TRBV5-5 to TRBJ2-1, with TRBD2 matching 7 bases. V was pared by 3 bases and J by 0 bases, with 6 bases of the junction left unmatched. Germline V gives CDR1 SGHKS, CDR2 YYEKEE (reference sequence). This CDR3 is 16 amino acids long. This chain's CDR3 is CASSSQSGASYNEQFF. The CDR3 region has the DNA TGTGCCAGCAGCTCTCAGAGCGGGGCCTCCTACAATGAGCAGTTCTTC.

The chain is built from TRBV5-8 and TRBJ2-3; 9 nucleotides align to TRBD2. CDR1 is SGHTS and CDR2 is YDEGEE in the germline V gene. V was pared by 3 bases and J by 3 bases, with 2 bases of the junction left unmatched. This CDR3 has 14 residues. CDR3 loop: CASSYGLATDTQYF. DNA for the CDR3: TGTGCCAGCAGCTACGGACTAGCGACAGATACGCAGTATTTT.

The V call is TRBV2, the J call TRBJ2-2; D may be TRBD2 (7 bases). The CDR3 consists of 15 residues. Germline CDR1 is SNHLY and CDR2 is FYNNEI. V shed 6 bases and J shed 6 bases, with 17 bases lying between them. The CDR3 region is CASRWASGGPGELFF. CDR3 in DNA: TGTGCCAGCAGATGGGCCTCGGGGGGCCCCGGGGAGCTGTTTTTT. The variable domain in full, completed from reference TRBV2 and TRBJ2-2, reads EPEVTQTPSHQVTQMGQEVILRCVPISNHLYFYWYRQILGQKVEFLVSFYNNEISEKSEIFDDQFSVERPDGSNFTLKIRSTKLEDSAMYFCASRWASGGPGELFFGEGSRLTVL.